These 28 T cell receptor beta chains originate from one sample sequenced in a study of cytomegalovirus exposure and HLA in healthy donors. The study ran its PCR with 60 Vbeta and 13 Jbeta primers. Produced via immunoSEQ multiplex PCR; TCRdb's table is partial and in-frame only. The table shows under 150,000 clones, with about 10% occurring only once. Input material: PBMCs. The receptor source for this set is a woman in her forties in good health and CMV-seropositive.

This clone was seen more than once but under ten times. V is TRBV5-5 and J is TRBJ2-5; TRBD2 might be the D (7 bases). Germline CDR1 and CDR2: SGHKS and YYEKEE (reference sequence). CDR3 length: 16 amino acids. Trimming pared 0 bases from V and 5 bases from J, leaving 17 bases between. CDR3 residues: CASSLGGGRDGETQYF. As DNA, the CDR3 is TGTGCCAGCAGCTTGGGCGGGGGCAGGGATGGGGAGACCCAGTACTTC.

In its sample, this clone was seen a few times. The chain has TRBV2 and TRBJ1-5; no definite D call. The CDR3 sequence is 15 residues long. Between the trimmed V and J ends, which lost 6 bases and 2 bases, there was a span of 14 bases. The V gene's germline CDR1 is SNHLY and CDR2 FYNNEI. CDR3 in amino acids: CASSPLGDRNQPQHF. As DNA, the CDR3 is TGTGCCAGCAGCCCCCTGGGCGATCGCAATCAGCCCCAGCATTTT.

This clone occurred a few times. This sample also contains other DNA sequences that code for the same CDR3. The CDR3 spells CASSFGSQETQYF. The CDR3 DNA reads as TGTGCCAGCAGCTTCGGTAGTCAAGAGACCCAGTACTTC. The V call is TRBV11-1, the J call TRBJ2-5; D is unresolved. Germline V CDR1 and CDR2: SGHAT, FQDESV (reference sequence). Trimming stripped 3 bases from V and 2 bases from J, with 7 bases between. This CDR3 is 13 amino acids long.

This clone was seen a few times. J is TRBJ2-3 and V is TRBV6-1, with 10 bases identical to TRBD2. This CDR3 is 14 amino acids long. V shed 8 bases and J 3 bases; nucleotides not matched to a gene: 5. Germline assignment: CDR1 MNHNS and CDR2 SASEGT. The CDR3 protein is CASSVAGGTDTQYF. CDR3 nucleotides: TGTGCCAGCTCCGTAGCGGGGGGTACAGATACGCAGTATTTT.

V is TRBV28 and J is TRBJ1-6; D not certain. Germline V CDR1 and CDR2: MDHEN, SYDVKM. The CDR3 loop spans 20 amino acids. Between the trimmed V and J ends, which lost 5 bases and 9 bases, there was a span of 32 bases. In nucleotides, the CDR3 is TGTGCCAGCAGTCCTATACTGTGGCGGGCGGTGGATGTCCGGGGTTCACCCCTCCACTTT. Translating gives CASSPILWRAVDVRGSPLHF.

This sequence joins TRBV29-1 and TRBJ2-7, with TRBD2 identical over 7 bases. The junction had 9 bases not matched to a gene; V was cut back by 7 bases and J by 3 bases. Germline V lookup: CDR1 SQVTM, CDR2 ANQGSEA. The CDR3 runs 13 residues. CDR3 in amino acids: CSGGGLGLYEQYF. The DNA of the CDR3 is TGCAGCGGGGGGGGGTTAGGACTCTACGAGCAGTACTTC.

Here the CDR3 reads CASRRDRPTNEKLFF. DNA for the CDR3: TGCGCCAGCAGGAGGGACAGACCAACTAATGAAAAACTGTTTTTT. This chain links TRBV5-1 with TRBJ1-4; 7 nucleotides agree with TRBD1. There are 15 residues in the CDR3. Germline V gene lookup returns CDR1 SGHRS and CDR2 YFSETQ. V was pared by 5 bases and J by 0 bases, with 4 bases of the junction left unmatched. Full variable domain (missing parts from reference TRBV5-1 and TRBJ1-4): KAGVTQTPRYLIKTRGQQVTLSCSPISGHRSVSWYQQTPGQGLQFLFEYFSETQRNKGNFPGRFSGRQFSNSRSEMNVSTLELGDSALYLCASRRDRPTNEKLFFGSGTQLSVL.

This clone has a handful of counts. The chain employs TRBV6-1 and TRBJ2-5; D perhaps matches TRBD1 (6 bases). V was cut by 5 bases and J by 0 bases, with 10 bases left in between. CDR3 length equals 14 residues. Per germline, CDR1 MNHNS and CDR2 SASEGT. The CDR3 protein is CASSTYRDQETQYF. The CDR3 region has the DNA TGTGCCAGCAGTACTTACAGGGACCAAGAGACCCAGTACTTC.

The chain couples TRBV7-9 to TRBJ2-1; 7 bases map to TRBD2. This CDR3 contains 15 residues. J lost 5 bases, V lost 1 base, and 5 bases had no gene match. The germline V gene encodes CDR1 SEHNR and CDR2 FQNEAQ (reference sequence). CDR3 loop: CASSLGGTTNNEQFF. CDR3 coding DNA: TGTGCCAGCAGCTTAGGCGGGACTACCAACAATGAGCAGTTCTTC.

This clone has just a few counts. CDR3 in DNA: TGCGCCAGCAGCCCGACAACGAACTATGGCTACACCTTC. This sequence encodes CASSPTTNYGYTF. The chain is built from TRBV5-1 and TRBJ1-2; D is unclear. The CDR3 is made up of 13 amino acids. Deletions cut 4 bases from V and 2 bases from J, with 9 bases between. CDR1 is SGHRS and CDR2 is YFSETQ in the germline V gene.

The chain joins TRBV9 to TRBJ1-3; the match to TRBD1 covers 7 bases. With V trimmed by 0 bases and J by 8 bases, 11 bases remained unmatched. The germline V gene has CDR1 SGDLS and CDR2 YYNGEE. The CDR3 totals 16 residues. The CDR3 region has the DNA TGTGCCAGCAGCGTAGGAACCGGGAAAGGGGGCGACACCATATATTTT. It translates to CASSVGTGKGGDTIYF.

The chain carries TRBV2 and TRBJ2-7; no clear D. The CDR3 totals 12 residues. V shed 3 bases and J shed 1 base, with 4 bases lying between them. The germline gives CDR1 SNHLY, CDR2 FYNNEI. Written as DNA, the CDR3 is TGTGCCAGCAGTGACGTTTCCTACGAGCAGTACTTC. This sequence encodes CASSDVSYEQYF.

This clone was observed a few times. The chain has TRBV2 and TRBJ2-1; 10 bases fit TRBD2. CDR1 is SNHLY, CDR2 FYNNEI, per germline. J gave up 7 bases and V 6 bases, and 3 bases lay outside the gene matches. CDR3 length: 13 amino acids. CDR3 DNA sequence: TGTGCCAGCAGACTGACTAGCGGGAATGAGCAGTTCTTC. Protein: CASRLTSGNEQFF.

Concerning this clone itself: Its ends do not fully match the called genes, so a read error is possible. CDR3 nucleotide sequence: TGTGCTAGTGGTTTCGCCCTACAGGGTGGCGAGCAGTGCTTC. It codes for CASGFALQGGEQCF. This rearrangement joins TRBV12-5 to TRBJ2-7; D is possibly TRBD1 (6 bases). Germline values: CDR1 LGHNT, CDR2 FRNRAP. CDR3 size: 14 residues.

The chain is built from TRBV29-1 and TRBJ2-3, with 7 bases fitting TRBD2. J lost 2 bases, V lost 3 bases, and 2 bases had no gene match. The CDR3 runs to 13 residues. Germline lookup yields CDR1 SQVTM and CDR2 ANQGSEA. The DNA of the CDR3 is TGCAGCGTTGAGGGGGGGAACACAGATACGCAGTATTTT. Translation: CSVEGGNTDTQYF.

This chain joins TRBV19 and TRBJ2-1; 8 bases are a match to TRBD1. The trim removed 5 bases at V and 6 bases at J, leaving 6 bases unmatched. Germline V lookup: CDR1 LNHDA, CDR2 SQIVND (reference sequence). This CDR3 region has 14 residues. The CDR3 sequence is CASSPGGFRNEQFF. CDR3 nucleotides: TGTGCCAGTAGTCCAGGGGGCTTTCGCAATGAGCAGTTCTTC.

In its sample, this clone was seen a few times. This chain connects TRBV7-9 to TRBJ2-3, with TRBD2 as a possible D gene (5 bases). The V end was cut by 1 base, the J end by 4 bases, with 12 bases between. The CDR3 length is 15 residues. The germline V gene has CDR1 SEHNR and CDR2 FQNEAQ (reference sequence). CDR3 residues: CASSLGRVWPDTQYF. CDR3 DNA sequence: TGTGCCAGCAGCTTAGGGCGGGTCTGGCCAGATACGCAGTATTTT.

This clone was picked up a small number of times. The chain combines TRBV19 with TRBJ2-7; TRBD1 matches 10 bases. V was pared by 3 bases and J by 2 bases, with 10 bases of the junction left unmatched. The CDR3 runs 17 residues. Looked up from germline, CDR1 is LNHDA and CDR2 is SQIVND (reference sequence). CDR3 in amino acids: CASSIIKPGTGAYEQYF. Here the CDR3 DNA reads TGTGCCAGTAGTATCATCAAACCCGGGACAGGGGCCTACGAGCAGTACTTC.

This clone was recorded a few times. V and J are TRBV4-2 and TRBJ2-1, with 11 bases aligning to TRBD2. Germline CDR1 and CDR2: LGHNA and YNFKEQ. CDR3 length equals 15 residues. V was clipped by 4 bases and J by 3 bases; unmatched bases: 2. CDR3 nucleotide sequence: TGTGCCAGCAGCCTGGGACTAGCGGACTACAATGAGCAGTTCTTC. Amino acids: CASSLGLADYNEQFF.

This clone was counted once. This chain links TRBV2 with TRBJ1-4, with a tentative D call TRBD1 (5 bases). Per germline, CDR1 SNHLY and CDR2 FYNNEI. This CDR3 contains 16 residues. Trimming left V 6 bases short and J 3 bases short, with 17 bases between. CDR3 sequence: CASRIQGSAANEKLFF. CDR3 DNA: TGTGCCAGCAGGATTCAGGGTTCTGCAGCTAATGAAAAACTGTTTTTT.

The V call is TRBV2, the J call TRBJ1-1; D is unresolved. Per the germline V gene, CDR1 is SNHLY and CDR2 is FYNNEI. With 1 base removed from V and 2 bases from J, the gap between germline ends came to 5 bases. CDR3 size: 13 residues. The CDR3 DNA sequence: TGTGCCAGCAGTGAAGATCTTAACACTGAAGCTTTCTTT. This encodes CASSEDLNTEAFF. Filled out from reference TRBV2 and TRBJ1-1, the complete variable domain reads EPEVTQTPSHQVTQMGQEVILRCVPISNHLYFYWYRQILGQKVEFLVSFYNNEISEKSEIFDDQFSVERPDGSNFTLKIRSTKLEDSAMYFCASSEDLNTEAFFGQGTRLTVV.

This clone was detected a few times. The chain combines TRBV4-1 with TRBJ1-2, with D possibly matching TRBD1 (5 bases). This CDR3 is 15 amino acids long. The ends were cut back, 4 bases at V and 3 bases at J, with 15 bases in the middle. Germline V CDR1 and CDR2: MGHRA, YSYEKL. The CDR3 spells CASSLEDTLDYGYTF. The CDR3 DNA sequence: TGCGCCAGCAGCCTCGAGGACACGCTGGACTATGGCTACACCTTC.

This chain links TRBV29-1 with TRBJ2-6; TRBD1 is a possible D gene (5 bases). Germline values: CDR1 SQVTM, CDR2 ANQGSEA. Between the trimmed V and J ends, which lost 2 bases and 8 bases, there was a span of 13 bases. The CDR3 covers 14 residues. The CDR3 bases are TGCAGCGTTGAAACCCAGGGTATGTCCAACGTCCTGACTTTC. It specifies CSVETQGMSNVLTF.

V and J are TRBV7-9 and TRBJ1-2; no definite D call. Trimming pared 1 base from V and 8 bases from J, leaving 5 bases between. In germline, CDR1 is SEHNR, CDR2 FQNEAQ (reference sequence). The CDR3 totals 11 residues. The CDR3 is CASSLGPGYTF. The DNA for the CDR3 is TGTGCCAGCAGCTTAGGGCCAGGCTACACCTTC. The variable domain in full, with the rest retrieved from reference TRBV7-9 and TRBJ1-2, is DTGVSQNPRHKITKRGQNVTFRCDPISEHNRLYWYRQTLGQGPEFLTYFQNEAQLEKSRLLSDRFSAERPKGSFSTLEIQRTEQGDSAMYLCASSLGPGYTFGSGTRLTVV.

The genes are TRBV15 and TRBJ1-1; no firm D call. Deletions cut 0 bases from V and 10 bases from J, with 15 bases between. Germline values: CDR1 LNHNV, CDR2 YYDKDF (reference sequence). The CDR3 has 14 residues. The CDR3 bases are TGTGCCACCAGCAGAGATCAAACGACTATGAGAGCTTTCTTT. Translating it yields CATSRDQTTMRAFF. The full variable domain, its missing parts supplied by reference TRBV15 and TRBJ1-1, is DAMVIQNPRYQVTQFGKPVTLSCSQTLNHNVMYWYQQKSSQAPKLLFHYYDKDFNNEADTPDNFQSRRPNTSFCFLDIRSPGLGDTAMYLCATSRDQTTMRAFFGQGTRLTVV.

This chain connects TRBV4-1 to TRBJ2-7; 9 bases agree with TRBD2. V gave up 5 bases and J gave up 1 base; unmatched junction bases: 6. Per the germline V gene, CDR1 is MGHRA and CDR2 is YSYEKL. The CDR3 extends over 15 amino acids. As DNA, the CDR3 is TGCGCCAGCAGCGCGGGACTAGCAAAGTCCTACGAGCAGTACTTC. Translation gives CASSAGLAKSYEQYF.

This clone has just a few counts. This chain connects TRBV5-1 to TRBJ1-3, with unresolved D. With 0 bases removed from V and 4 bases from J, the gap between germline ends came to 8 bases. This CDR3 has 14 amino acids. Germline lookup yields CDR1 SGHRS and CDR2 YFSETQ. The CDR3 DNA is TGCGCCAGCAGCTTGGGGCAGAAAGGAAACACCATATATTTT. Translating gives CASSLGQKGNTIYF.

This chain uses TRBV5-6 with TRBJ2-3, with 9 bases fitting TRBD2. The V and J ends lost 2 bases and 5 bases, in that order; junction bases with no gene match: 9. The CDR3 is made up of 16 amino acids. Germline CDR1 is SGHDT and CDR2 is YYEEEE. CDR3: CASSFSFAGGQDTQYF. CDR3 nucleotides: TGTGCCAGCAGCTTTTCCTTCGCGGGGGGGCAAGATACGCAGTATTTT. Combining the CDR3 with reference TRBV5-6 and TRBJ2-3 gives the whole variable domain DAGVTQSPTHLIKTRGQQVTLRCSPKSGHDTVSWYQQALGQGPQFIFQYYEEEERQRGNFPDRFSGHQFPNYSSELNVNALLLGDSALYLCASSFSFAGGQDTQYFGPGTRLTVL.